Listed here is a single T cell receptor beta chain. The data were obtained in a study of blood T cell repertoires in COVID-19. The CDR3 covers 17 residues. V gave up 3 bases and J gave up 7 bases; unmatched junction bases: 10. The V gene's germline CDR1 is MNHEY and CDR2 SMNVEV (reference sequence). As originally analysed: Amplification of reference gene primers was used by the study to estimate nucleated cell counts. Data came from immunoSEQ multiplex PCR; TCRdb stores just in-frame clones and leaves some out. From that table come the V and J calls and clone size; the DNA was used to work out D and trimming. Counted here are 250,000 to 300,000 clones, 75% to 85% occurring once; the ten biggest clones make up 4.5% to 5.5%.

This receptor was obtained from a man aged 50-59 years with active or convalescent COVID-19. The chain combines TRBV27 with TRBJ1-6, with 9 bases aligning to TRBD1. Sequenced material: peripheral blood. The CDR3 loop reads CASSFFLSGTGNSPLHF. The DNA for the CDR3 is TGTGCCAGCAGTTTTTTCTTATCCGGGACAGGGAATTCACCCCTCCACTTT.